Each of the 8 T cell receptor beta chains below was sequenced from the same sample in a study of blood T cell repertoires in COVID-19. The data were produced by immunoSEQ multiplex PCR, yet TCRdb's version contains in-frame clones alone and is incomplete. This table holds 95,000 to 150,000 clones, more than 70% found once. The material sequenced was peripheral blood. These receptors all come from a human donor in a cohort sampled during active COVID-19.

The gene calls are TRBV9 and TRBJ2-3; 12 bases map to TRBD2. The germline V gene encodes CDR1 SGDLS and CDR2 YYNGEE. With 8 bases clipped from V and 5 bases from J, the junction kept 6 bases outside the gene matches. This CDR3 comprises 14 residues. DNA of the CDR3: TGTGCCAGGGGACTAGCGGGTGCTAAAGATACGCAGTATTTT. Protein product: CARGLAGAKDTQYF. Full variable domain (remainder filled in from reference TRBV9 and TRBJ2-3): DSGVTQTPKHLITATGQRVTLRCSPRSGDLSVYWYQQSLDQGLQFLIQYYNGEERAKGNILERFSAQQFPDLHSELNLSSLELGDSALYFCARGLAGAKDTQYFGPGTRLTVL.

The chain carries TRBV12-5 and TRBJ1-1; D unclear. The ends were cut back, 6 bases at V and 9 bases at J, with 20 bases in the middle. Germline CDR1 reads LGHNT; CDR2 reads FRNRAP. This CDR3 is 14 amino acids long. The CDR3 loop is CASGKAGLGLKAFF. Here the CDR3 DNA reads TGTGCTAGTGGGAAAGCGGGGTTAGGGTTGAAAGCTTTCTTT.

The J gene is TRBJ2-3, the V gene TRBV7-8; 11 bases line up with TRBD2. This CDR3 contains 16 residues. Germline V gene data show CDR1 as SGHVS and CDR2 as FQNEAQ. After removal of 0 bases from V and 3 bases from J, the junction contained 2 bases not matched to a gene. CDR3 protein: CASSLAGTSGTDTQYF. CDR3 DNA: TGTGCCAGCAGCTTAGCGGGGACTAGCGGAACAGATACGCAGTATTTT.

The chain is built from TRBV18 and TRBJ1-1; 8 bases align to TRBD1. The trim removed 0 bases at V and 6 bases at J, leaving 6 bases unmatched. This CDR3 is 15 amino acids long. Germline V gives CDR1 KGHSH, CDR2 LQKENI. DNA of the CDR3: TGTGCCAGCTCACCACCTCCGCAGGGGGCTGCTGAAGCTTTCTTT. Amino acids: CASSPPPQGAAEAFF.

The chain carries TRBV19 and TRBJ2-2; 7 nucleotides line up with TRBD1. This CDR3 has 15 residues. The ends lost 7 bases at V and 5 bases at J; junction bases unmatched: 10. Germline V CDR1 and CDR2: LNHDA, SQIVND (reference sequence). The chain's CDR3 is CASTSEGGRTGELFF. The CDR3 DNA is TGTGCCAGTACCTCGGAAGGGGGCAGGACCGGGGAGCTGTTTTTT.

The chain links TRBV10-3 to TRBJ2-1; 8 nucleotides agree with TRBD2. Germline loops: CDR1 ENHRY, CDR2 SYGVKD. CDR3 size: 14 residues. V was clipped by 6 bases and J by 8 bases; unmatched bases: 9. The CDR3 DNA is TGTGCCATCAGAGGAGCGGGAGTTTGGGATGAGCAGTTCTTC. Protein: CAIRGAGVWDEQFF.

The CDR3 here is CASSPETSVYNEQFF. The CDR3 region has the DNA TGTGCCAGCAGTCCTGAGACTAGCGTGTACAATGAGCAGTTCTTC. V gene TRBV2 combines with J gene TRBJ2-1; TRBD2 aligns across 8 bases. Germline loops: CDR1 SNHLY, CDR2 FYNNEI. The CDR3 runs 15 residues. Trimming took 5 bases from V and 4 from J; bases not matched to a gene: 7.

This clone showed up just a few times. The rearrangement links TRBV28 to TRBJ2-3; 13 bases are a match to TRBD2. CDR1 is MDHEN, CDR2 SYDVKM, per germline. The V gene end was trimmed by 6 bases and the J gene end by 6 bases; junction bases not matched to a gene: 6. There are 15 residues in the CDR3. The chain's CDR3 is CASRRTSGRMDTQYF. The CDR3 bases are TGTGCCAGCAGAAGGACTAGCGGGAGAATGGATACGCAGTATTTT.